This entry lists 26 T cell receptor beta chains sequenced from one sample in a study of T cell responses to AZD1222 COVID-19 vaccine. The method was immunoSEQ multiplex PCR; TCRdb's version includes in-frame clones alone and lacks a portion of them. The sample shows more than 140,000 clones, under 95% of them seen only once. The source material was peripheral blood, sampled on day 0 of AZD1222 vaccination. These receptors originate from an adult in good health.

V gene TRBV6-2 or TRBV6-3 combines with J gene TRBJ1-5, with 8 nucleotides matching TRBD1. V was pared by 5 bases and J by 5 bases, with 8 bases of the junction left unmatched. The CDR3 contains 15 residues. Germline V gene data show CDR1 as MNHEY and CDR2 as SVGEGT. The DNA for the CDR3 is TGTGCCAGCAGTCCCGACAGGGGCCTAGATCAGCCCCAGCATTTT. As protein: CASSPDRGLDQPQHF.

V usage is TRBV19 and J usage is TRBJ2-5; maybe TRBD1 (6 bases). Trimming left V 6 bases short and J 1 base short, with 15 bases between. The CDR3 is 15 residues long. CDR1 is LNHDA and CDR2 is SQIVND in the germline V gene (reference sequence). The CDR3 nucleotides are TGTGCCAGTAGGTCCTGGGACACGAGCCAAGAGACCCAGTACTTC. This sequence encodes CASRSWDTSQETQYF.

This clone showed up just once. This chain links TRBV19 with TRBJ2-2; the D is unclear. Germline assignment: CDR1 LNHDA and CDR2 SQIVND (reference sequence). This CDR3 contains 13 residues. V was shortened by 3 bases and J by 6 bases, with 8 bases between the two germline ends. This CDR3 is CASSITRAGELFF. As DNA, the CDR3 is TGTGCCAGTAGTATTACAAGGGCCGGGGAGCTGTTTTTT.

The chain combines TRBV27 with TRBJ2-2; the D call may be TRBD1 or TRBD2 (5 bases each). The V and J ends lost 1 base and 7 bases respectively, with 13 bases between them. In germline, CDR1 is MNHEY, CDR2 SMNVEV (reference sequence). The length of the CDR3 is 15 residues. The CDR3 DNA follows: TGTGCCAGCAGTTTATTGTCGGGGCACAACGGGGAGCTGTTTTTT. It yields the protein CASSLLSGHNGELFF.

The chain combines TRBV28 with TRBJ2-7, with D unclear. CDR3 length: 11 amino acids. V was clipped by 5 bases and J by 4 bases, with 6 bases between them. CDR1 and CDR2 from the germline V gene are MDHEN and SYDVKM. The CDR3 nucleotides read TGTGCCAGCAGTCAATGGTACGAGCAGTACTTC. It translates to CASSQWYEQYF.

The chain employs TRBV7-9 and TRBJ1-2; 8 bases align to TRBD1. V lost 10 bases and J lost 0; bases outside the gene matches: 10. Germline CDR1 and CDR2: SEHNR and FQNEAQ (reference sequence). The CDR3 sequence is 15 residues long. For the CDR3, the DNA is TGTGCCATCTCGACAGGGGCTGGAGCTAACTATGGCTACACCTTC. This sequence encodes CAISTGAGANYGYTF.

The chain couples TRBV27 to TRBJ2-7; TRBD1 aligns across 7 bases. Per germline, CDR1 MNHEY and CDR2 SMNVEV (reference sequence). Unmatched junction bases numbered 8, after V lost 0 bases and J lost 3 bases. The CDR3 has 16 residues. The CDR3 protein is CASSLSFRAGGYEQYF. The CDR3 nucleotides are TGTGCCAGCAGTTTATCGTTTAGGGCAGGGGGCTACGAGCAGTACTTC.

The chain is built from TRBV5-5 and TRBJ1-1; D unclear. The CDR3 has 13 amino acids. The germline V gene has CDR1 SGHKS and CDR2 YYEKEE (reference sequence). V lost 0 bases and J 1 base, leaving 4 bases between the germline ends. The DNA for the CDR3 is TGTGCCAGCAGCTTGGGAGAGAACACTGAAGCTTTCTTT. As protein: CASSLGENTEAFF. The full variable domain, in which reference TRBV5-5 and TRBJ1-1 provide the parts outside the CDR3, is DAGVTQSPTHLIKTRGQQVTLRCSPISGHKSVSWYQQVLGQGPQFIFQYYEKEERGRGNFPDRFSARQFPNYSSELNVNALLLGDSALYLCASSLGENTEAFFGQGTRLTVV.

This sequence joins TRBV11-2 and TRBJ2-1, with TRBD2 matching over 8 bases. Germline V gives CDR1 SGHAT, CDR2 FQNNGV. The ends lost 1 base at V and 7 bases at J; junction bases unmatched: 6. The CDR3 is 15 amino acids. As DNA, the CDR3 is TGTGCCAGCAGCTTAGCCGGCGGGAGGTTAAATGAGCAGTTCTTC. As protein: CASSLAGGRLNEQFF.

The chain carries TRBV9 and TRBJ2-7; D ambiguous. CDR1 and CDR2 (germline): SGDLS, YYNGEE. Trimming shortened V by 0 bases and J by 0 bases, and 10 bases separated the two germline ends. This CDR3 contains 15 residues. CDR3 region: CASSVGESFSYEQYF. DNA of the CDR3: TGTGCCAGCAGCGTAGGAGAGAGCTTCTCCTACGAGCAGTACTTC.

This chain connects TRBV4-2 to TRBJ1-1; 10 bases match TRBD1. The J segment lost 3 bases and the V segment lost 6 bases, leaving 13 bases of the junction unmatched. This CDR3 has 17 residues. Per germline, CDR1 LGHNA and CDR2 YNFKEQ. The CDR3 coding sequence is TGTGCCAGCAGACCCGACAGGGGGCTAGTTTTGGACACTGAAGCTTTCTTT. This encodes CASRPDRGLVLDTEAFF.

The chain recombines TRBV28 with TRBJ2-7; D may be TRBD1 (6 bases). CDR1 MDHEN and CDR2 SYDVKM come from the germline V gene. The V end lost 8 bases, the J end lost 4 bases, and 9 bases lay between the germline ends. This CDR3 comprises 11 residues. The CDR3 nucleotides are TGTGCCAGCCGGGACATATACGAGCAGTACTTC. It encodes CASRDIYEQYF.

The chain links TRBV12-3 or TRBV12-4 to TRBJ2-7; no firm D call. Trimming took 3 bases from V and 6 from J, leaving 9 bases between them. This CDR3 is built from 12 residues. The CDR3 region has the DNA TGTGCCAGCAGTTTCGCTGGCGGCGAGCAGTACTTC. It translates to CASSFAGGEQYF.

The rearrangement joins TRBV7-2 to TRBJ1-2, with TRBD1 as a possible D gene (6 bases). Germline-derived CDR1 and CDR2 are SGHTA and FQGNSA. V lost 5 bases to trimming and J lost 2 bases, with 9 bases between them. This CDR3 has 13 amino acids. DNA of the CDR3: TGTGCCAGCAGCCGGGACACCAACTATGGCTACACCTTC. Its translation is CASSRDTNYGYTF.

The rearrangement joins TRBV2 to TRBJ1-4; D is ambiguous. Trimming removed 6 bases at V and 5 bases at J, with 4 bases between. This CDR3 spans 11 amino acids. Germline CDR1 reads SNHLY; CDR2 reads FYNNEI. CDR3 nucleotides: TGTGCCAGCAGCATAAATGAAAAACTGTTTTTT. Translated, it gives CASSINEKLFF.

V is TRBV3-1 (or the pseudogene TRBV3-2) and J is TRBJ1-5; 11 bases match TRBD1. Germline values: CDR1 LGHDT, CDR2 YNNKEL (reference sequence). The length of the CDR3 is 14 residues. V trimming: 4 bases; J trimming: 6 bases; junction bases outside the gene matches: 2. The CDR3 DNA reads TGTGCCAGCAGCCCCGGGACAGGGGGTCAGCCCCAGCATTTT. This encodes CASSPGTGGQPQHF.

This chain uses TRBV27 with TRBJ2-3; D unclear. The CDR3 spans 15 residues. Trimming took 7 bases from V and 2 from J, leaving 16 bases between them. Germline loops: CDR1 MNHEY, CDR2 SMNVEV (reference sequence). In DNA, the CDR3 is TGTGCCAGCAAGAAAAGGGTAATATCCACAGATACGCAGTATTTT. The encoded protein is CASKKRVISTDTQYF.

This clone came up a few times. CDR3 amino acids: CASSLDPGGNTIYF. The CDR3 DNA reads as TGCGCCAGCAGCTTGGACCCCGGGGGAAACACCATATATTTT. The rearrangement joins TRBV5-1 to TRBJ1-3; no firm D call. Germline CDR1 and CDR2: SGHRS and YFSETQ. The V end lost 0 bases, the J end lost 4 bases, and 8 bases lay between the germline ends. CDR3 length: 14 residues.

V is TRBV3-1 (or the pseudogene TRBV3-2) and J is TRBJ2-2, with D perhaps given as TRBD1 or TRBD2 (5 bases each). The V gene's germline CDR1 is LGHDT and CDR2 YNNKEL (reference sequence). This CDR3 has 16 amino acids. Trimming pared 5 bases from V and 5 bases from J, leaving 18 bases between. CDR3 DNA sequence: TGTGCCAGCAGCTTTTTCGGGGCAGGTAAAACCGGGGAGCTGTTTTTT. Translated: CASSFFGAGKTGELFF.

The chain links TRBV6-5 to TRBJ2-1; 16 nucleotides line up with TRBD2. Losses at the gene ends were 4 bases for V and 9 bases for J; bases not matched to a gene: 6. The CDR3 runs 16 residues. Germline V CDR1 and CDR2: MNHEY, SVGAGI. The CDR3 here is CASSSPGLAGGSEQFF. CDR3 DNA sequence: TGTGCCAGCAGTTCTCCGGGACTAGCGGGAGGGTCTGAGCAGTTCTTC.

Here the CDR3 reads CAISDYQGEAFF. The CDR3 DNA is TGTGCCATCAGTGATTACCAGGGTGAAGCTTTCTTT. The chain combines TRBV10-3 with TRBJ1-1; a weak D match, TRBD1 (5 bases). The CDR3 spans 12 residues. Trimming took off 3 bases at V and 7 bases at J, with 9 bases between the two ends. Germline values: CDR1 ENHRY, CDR2 SYGVKD.

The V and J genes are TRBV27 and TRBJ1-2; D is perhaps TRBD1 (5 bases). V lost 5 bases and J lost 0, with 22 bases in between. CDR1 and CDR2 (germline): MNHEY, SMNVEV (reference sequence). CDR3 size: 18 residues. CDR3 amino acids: CASSPLGGALGANYGYTF. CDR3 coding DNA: TGTGCCAGCAGTCCCCTCGGCGGCGCGTTGGGGGCTAACTATGGCTACACCTTC.

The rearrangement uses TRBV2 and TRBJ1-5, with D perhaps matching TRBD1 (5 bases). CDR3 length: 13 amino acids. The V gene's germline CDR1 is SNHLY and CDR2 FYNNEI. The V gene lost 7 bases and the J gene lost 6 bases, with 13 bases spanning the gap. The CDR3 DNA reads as TGTGCCAGCACGGGACGGGAGCTTCAGCCCCAGCATTTT. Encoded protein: CASTGRELQPQHF.

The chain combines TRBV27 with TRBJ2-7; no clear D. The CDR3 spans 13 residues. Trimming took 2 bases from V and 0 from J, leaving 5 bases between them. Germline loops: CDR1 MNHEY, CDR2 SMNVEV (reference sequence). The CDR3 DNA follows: TGTGCCAGCAGTTTAGGTCGCTCCTACGAGCAGTACTTC. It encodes CASSLGRSYEQYF.

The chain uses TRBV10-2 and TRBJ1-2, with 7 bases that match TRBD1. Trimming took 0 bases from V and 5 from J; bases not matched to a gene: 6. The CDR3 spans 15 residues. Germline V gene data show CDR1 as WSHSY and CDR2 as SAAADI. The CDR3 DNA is TGCGCCAGCAGTGAGTCCGAGACAGGGACGTATGGCTACACCTTC. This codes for CASSESETGTYGYTF.

DNA of the CDR3: TGTGCCAGCTCAACAGGGTCCAGATATACGCAGTATTTT. Its translation: CASSTGSRYTQYF. The chain combines TRBV18 with TRBJ2-3; possibly TRBD1 for D (6 bases). There are 13 residues in the CDR3. The ends were cut back, 5 bases at V and 7 bases at J, with 13 bases in the middle. Germline V gene lookup returns CDR1 KGHSH and CDR2 LQKENI.